This T cell receptor (beta chain) was recorded in a study of CD8 T cells in Susac syndrome. The T cells that were sequenced for TCR beta were CD8+ and CD4+ cells from blood. The multiple sclerosis control group was made up of treatment-naive patients with stable or active relapsing-remitting disease. The CD8+ and CD4+ T cells were isolated magnetically using a negative isolation approach, whereas the TEMRA cells were enriched by FACS. RNA amounts of about 0.5 to 1 ug underwent reverse transcription with random hexamers. Amplification of TCR beta CDR3 by immunoSEQ multiplex PCR spanned 54 Vbeta and 13 Jbeta. TCRdb re-derived calls from the immunoSEQ multiplex PCR reads in MiXCR, one entry per CDR3 protein. The sample has about 50,000 distinct CDR3 sequences, 93% seen once. The CDR3 is 15 residues long. Germline V gene lookup returns CDR1 MNHEY and CDR2 SVGEGT. V shed 2 bases and J shed 1 base, with 11 bases lying between them.

The chain combines TRBV6-2 or TRBV6-3 with TRBJ1-1; D is perhaps TRBD1 (5 bases). Specimen: CD8+ T cells from PBMCs. This sequence was found in a human donor with multiple sclerosis. The CDR3 reads CASSYVRGANTEAFF. Here the CDR3 DNA reads TGTGCCAGCAGTTACGTTCGCGGGGCGAACACTGAAGCTTTCTTT.